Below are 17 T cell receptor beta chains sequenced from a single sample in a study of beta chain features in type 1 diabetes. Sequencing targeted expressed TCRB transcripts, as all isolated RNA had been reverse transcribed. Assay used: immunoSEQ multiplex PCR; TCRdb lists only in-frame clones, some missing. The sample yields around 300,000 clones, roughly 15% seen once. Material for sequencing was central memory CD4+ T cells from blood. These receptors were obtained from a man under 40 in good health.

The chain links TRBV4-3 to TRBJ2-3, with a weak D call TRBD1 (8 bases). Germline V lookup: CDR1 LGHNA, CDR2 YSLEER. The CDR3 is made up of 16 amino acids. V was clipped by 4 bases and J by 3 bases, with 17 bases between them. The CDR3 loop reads CASSLNVQGGTDTQYF. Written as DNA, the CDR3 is TGCGCCAGCAGCCTAAACGTACAGGGGGGGACAGATACGCAGTATTTT.

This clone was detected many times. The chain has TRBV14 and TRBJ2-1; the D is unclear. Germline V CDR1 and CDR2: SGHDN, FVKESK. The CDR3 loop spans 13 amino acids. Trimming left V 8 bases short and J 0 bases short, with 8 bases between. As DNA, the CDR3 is TGTGCCAGCCGTCCGAGCTCCTACAATGAGCAGTTCTTC. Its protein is CASRPSSYNEQFF.

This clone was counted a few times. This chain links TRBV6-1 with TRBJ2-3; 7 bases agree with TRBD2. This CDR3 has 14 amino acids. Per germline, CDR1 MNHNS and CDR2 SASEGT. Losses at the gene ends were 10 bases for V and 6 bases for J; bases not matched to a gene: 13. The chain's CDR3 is CATPTLTSSDTQYF. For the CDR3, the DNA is TGTGCCACCCCGACTTTGACTAGCTCCGATACGCAGTATTTT.

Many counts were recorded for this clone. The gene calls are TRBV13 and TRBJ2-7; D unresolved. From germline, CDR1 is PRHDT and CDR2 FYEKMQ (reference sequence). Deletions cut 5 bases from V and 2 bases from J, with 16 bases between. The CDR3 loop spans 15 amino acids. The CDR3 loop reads CASSGGQRAAYEQYF. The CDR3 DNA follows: TGTGCCAGCAGCGGTGGTCAGAGAGCTGCCTACGAGCAGTACTTC.

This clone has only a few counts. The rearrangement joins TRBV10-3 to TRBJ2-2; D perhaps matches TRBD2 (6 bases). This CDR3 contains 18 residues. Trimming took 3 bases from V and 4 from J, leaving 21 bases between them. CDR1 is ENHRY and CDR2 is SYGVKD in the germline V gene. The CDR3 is CAISEPLGGETGTGELFF. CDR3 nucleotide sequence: TGTGCCATCAGTGAACCGTTGGGCGGGGAGACTGGCACCGGGGAGCTGTTTTTT.

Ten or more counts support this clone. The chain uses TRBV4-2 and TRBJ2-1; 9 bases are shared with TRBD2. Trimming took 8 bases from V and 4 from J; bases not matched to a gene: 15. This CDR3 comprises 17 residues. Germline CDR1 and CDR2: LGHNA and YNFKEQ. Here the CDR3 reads CASVSGLAEGGYNEQFF. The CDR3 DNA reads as TGTGCCAGCGTTTCGGGACTAGCAGAGGGAGGGTACAATGAGCAGTTCTTC.

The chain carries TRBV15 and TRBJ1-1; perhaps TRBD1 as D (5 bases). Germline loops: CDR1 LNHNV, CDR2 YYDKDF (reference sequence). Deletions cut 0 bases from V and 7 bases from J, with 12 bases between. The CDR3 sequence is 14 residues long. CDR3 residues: CATSRDKGVGEAFF. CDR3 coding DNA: TGTGCCACCAGCAGAGATAAAGGGGTGGGTGAAGCTTTCTTT.

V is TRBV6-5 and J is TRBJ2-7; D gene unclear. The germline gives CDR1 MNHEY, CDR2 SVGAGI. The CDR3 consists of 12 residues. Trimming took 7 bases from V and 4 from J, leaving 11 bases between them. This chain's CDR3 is CASMPNAYEQYV. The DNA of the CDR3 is TGTGCCAGCATGCCTAACGCATACGAGCAGTACGTC.

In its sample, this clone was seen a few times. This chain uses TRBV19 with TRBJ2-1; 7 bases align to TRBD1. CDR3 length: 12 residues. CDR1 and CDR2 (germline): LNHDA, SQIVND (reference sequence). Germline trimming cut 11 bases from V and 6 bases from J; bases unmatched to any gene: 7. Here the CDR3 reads CAATTGANEQFF. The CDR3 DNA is TGTGCCGCTACTACAGGGGCCAATGAGCAGTTCTTC.

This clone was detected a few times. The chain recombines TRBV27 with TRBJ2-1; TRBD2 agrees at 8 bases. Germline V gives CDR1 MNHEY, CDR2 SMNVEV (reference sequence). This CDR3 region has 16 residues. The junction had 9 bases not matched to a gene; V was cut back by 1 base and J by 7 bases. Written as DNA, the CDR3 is TGTGCCAGCAGTTTATTTTGGCGGGAGGAGGGGAATGAGCAGTTCTTC. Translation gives CASSLFWREEGNEQFF.

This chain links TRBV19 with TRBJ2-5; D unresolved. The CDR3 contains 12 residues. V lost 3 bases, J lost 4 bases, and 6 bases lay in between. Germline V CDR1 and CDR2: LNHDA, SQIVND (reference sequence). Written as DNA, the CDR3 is TGTGCCAGTAGTATCTCGGGAGAGACCCAGTACTTC. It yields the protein CASSISGETQYF.

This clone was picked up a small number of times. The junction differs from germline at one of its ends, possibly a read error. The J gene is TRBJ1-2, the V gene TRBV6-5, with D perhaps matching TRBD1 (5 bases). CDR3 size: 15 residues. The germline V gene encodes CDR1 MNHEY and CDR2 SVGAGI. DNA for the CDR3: TGTGCCAGCAGTAACTCGGGGACTTTTAACTATGGCTACACCTTC. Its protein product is CASSNSGTFNYGYTF.

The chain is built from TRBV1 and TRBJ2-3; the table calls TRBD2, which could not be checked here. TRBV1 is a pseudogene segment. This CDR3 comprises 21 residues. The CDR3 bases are TGCACCAGCAGCCAAGCCCCCCCGTCTAGCGGGGGGACCTCTAGCACAGATACGCAGTATTTT. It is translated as CTSSQAPPSSGGTSSTDTQYF.

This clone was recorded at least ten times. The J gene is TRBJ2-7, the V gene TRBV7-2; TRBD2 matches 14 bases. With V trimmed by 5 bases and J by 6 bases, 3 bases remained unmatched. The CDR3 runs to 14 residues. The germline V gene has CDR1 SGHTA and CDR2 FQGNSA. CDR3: CASSTGLAGGEQYV. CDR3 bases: TGTGCCAGCAGCACAGGACTAGCGGGAGGCGAGCAGTACGTC.

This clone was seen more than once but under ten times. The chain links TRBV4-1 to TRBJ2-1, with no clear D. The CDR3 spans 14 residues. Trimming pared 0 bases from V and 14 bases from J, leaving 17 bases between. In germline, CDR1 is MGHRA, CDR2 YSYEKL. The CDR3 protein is CASSQDRKQLSEFF. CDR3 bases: TGCGCCAGCAGCCAAGATCGGAAGCAACTATCTGAGTTCTTC.

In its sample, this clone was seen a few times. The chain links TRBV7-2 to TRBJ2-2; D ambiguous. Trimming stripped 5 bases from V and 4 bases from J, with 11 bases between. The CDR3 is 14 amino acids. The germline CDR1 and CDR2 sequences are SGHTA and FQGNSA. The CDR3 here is CASSPKHGTGELFF. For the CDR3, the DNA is TGTGCCAGCAGCCCCAAACACGGCACCGGGGAGCTGTTTTTT.

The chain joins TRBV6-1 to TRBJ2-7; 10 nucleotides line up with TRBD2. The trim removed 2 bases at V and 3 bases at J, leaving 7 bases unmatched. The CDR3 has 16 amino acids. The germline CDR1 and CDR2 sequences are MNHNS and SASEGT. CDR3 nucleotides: TGTGCCAGCAGTGAAAGCCTAGCGGGAGTGGGCTACGAGCAGTACGTC. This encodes CASSESLAGVGYEQYV.